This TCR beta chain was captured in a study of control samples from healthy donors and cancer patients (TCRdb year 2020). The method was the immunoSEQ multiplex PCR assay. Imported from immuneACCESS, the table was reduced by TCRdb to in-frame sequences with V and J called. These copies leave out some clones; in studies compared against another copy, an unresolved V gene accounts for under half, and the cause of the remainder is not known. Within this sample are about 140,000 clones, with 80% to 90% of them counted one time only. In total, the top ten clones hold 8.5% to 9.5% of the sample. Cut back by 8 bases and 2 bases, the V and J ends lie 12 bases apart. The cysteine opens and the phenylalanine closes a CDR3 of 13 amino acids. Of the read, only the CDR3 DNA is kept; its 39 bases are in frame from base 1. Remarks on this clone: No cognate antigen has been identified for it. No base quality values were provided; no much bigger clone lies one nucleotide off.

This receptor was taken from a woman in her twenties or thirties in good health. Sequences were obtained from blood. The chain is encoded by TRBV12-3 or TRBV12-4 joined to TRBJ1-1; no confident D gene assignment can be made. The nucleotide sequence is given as TGTGCCAGCGCCCGGGTGGATAACACTGAAGCTTTCTTT. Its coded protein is CASARVDNTEAFF.